This TCR beta chain was observed in a study of early T cells in non-severe SARS-CoV-2 infection. Turning to the study itself: Bulk RNA from unsorted whole blood was sequenced; chains were unpaired.

Points from the study as a whole: Matches to VDJdb favored anti-spike CD8 responses and missed private and CD4 specificities.

Individual cDNA molecules were tagged with unique molecular identifiers, the study reported. TCRdb ran MiXCR on the 5' RACE reads and lists one entry per CDR3 protein. The table records about 72,000 distinct CDR3 sequences, around a tenth of them present only once. This CDR3 is built from 16 residues. The V end lost 3 bases, the J end lost 2 bases, and 16 bases lay between the germline ends. Germline V gives CDR1 SGHRS, CDR2 YFSETQ. Comment on this clonotype: Its antigen remains unidentified.

The sequence was obtained from an adult who was a healthcare worker with PCR-confirmed SARS-CoV-2 infection or an uninfected control (not recorded which). Material: whole blood, obtained at baseline. The chain combines TRBV5-1 with TRBJ2-3; no clear D. CDR3 amino acids: CASSYGAGGATDTQYF. CDR3 DNA: TGCGCCAGCAGCTATGGAGCTGGCGGCGCCACAGATACGCAGTATTTT.